This T cell receptor (beta chain) was sequenced for a study of OX40 agonist ivuxolimab in advanced cancers. This clone is a singleton in its sample. Its cognate antigen is unknown. Measured with immunoSEQ multiplex PCR; TCRdb has only the in-frame clones, and not every one. The data hold some 59,000 clones, with roughly 80% observed a single time. Notes on the study in general: Normalized T-cell clonal expansion was also low in a subset of nonresponders. Circulating CD4+ and CD8+ T cells showed clonal expansion by week 6 at 0.1 to 3.0 mg/kg.

The CDR3 extends over 14 amino acids. Looked up from germline, CDR1 is KGHSH and CDR2 is LQKENI. With 1 base removed from V and 1 base from J, the gap between germline ends came to 7 bases. The chain recombines TRBV18 with TRBJ1-1; the D is unclear. The sample in question was CD4+ or CD8+ T cells sorted from blood, obtained in a trial of the OX40 agonist ivuxolimab. The receptor comes from an adult with an advanced solid tumor such as melanoma, head and neck, liver or kidney cancer. CDR3 residues: CASSPLITNTEAFF. The CDR3 nucleotides read TGTGCCAGCTCACCACTTATTACGAACACTGAAGCTTTCTTT.